This T cell receptor beta chain was documented in a study of blood T cell repertoires in COVID-19. The CDR3 consists of 16 residues. With 0 bases clipped from V and 2 bases from J, the junction kept 3 bases outside the gene matches. The germline V gene has CDR1 SEHNR and CDR2 FQNEAQ (reference sequence). The repertoire was sequenced with immunoSEQ multiplex PCR; TCRdb's copy has only in-frame clones and lacks some. The profile shows a few hundred thousand clones, about 82% of them singletons. The sample comprised peripheral blood. V gene TRBV7-9 combines with J gene TRBJ2-2, with 7 positions matching TRBD2. The clonotype was recovered from a human donor in a cohort sampled during active COVID-19. CDR3 residues: CASSLAPGGNTGELFF. CDR3 bases: TGTGCCAGCAGCTTAGCGCCGGGAGGAAACACCGGGGAGCTGTTTTTT.